Described below is a single T cell receptor beta chain sequence and its context. Its antigen has not been determined. There are no base qualities to consult, and no much larger clone falls within one base. The immunoSEQ Assay, a bias-controlled multiplex PCR, was used to amplify TCRbeta CDR3 regions from genomic DNA. The original pipeline was this. The number of nucleated cells in each sample was estimated by amplification of reference gene primers within the assay. Sequence reads were collapsed and filtered to measure the absolute abundance of every unique TCRbeta CDR3 rearrangement. For each sample, productive Simpson clonality was calculated by taking the square root of Simpson's diversity index across productive rearrangements. TCRdb limited this immuneACCESS table to in-frame rearrangements with V and J called. A share of clones is missing; checked studies link under half to unresolved V genes, and the rest is unexplained. V and J calls and clone size are copied from that table; D and trimming were computed from the DNA. The sample data list approximately 190,000 clones, and around 84% of these were observed just once. The ten biggest clones cover more than 3% of the sample.

The data were taken from a study of blood T cell repertoires in COVID-19 (dated by TCRdb to the early 2020s). Describing the broader study: The collaborator samples originated in the United States, Italy and Spain and spanned the acute and convalescent phases of COVID-19. The prospective study material was composed of cDNA or gDNA derived from T cells, B-cell-depleted T cells, or PBMCs. The dataset comprised deeply sampled blood TCRbeta repertoires from subjects exposed to, actively infected with, or recovered from COVID-19. The repertoires were released in a freely available public database meant as a resource for research on the immune response to SARS-CoV-2. Samples came from the ongoing ImmuneRACE study (first 160 participants) plus 1,254 subjects from 6 global collaborators. Nearly every sample came with metadata listing a de-identified subject ID, COVID-19 status, age in years and sex. Where available, HLA class I and class II types were obtained from metadata supplied by the sample provider rather than from assay-based typing. Results and caveats for the whole study, not just this receptor: The amount of clinical and demographic metadata varied by source and participant and was provided uncurated.

At the junction V is shortened by 1 base and J by 8 bases, with 9 bases in between. The germline V gene (reference sequence) gives CDR1 as SEHNR and CDR2 as FQNEAQ. From cysteine to phenylalanine, the CDR3 is 13 amino acids long. Only CDR3 DNA remains: 39 bases, in frame from the first base. In the prospective study, participants were roughly 18 to 95 years old, resided in about two dozen geographic areas of the United States, and were enrolled through a virtual design. In the prospective study, cohorts were assigned on the basis of participant-reported clinical history obtained from a screening survey and a study questionnaire. Exposed participants had been in contact, within 2 weeks of entering the study, with a person who had a PCR-confirmed or clinician-diagnosed case of COVID-19. In the prospective study, mobile phlebotomists collected whole blood, serum and a nasopharyngeal or oropharyngeal swab from each participant. Prospective study participants could optionally give additional blood draws and questionnaires over an approximately two-month period. Before DNA extraction, prospective study blood samples were shipped either frozen or at room temperature.

This receptor chain uses TRBV7-9 and TRBJ1-3; the D gene is possibly TRBD1, with 6 bases matching. Sequences were obtained from PBMCs or T cells enriched from blood (not recorded which). The receptor was isolated from a woman in her twenties or thirties who had been exposed to COVID-19. The DNA sequence is given as TGTGCCAGCAGCTTAGAAGGGGGAGACACCATATATTTT. It is translated as CASSLEGGDTIYF.